These 6 T cell receptor beta chains came from one sample sequenced in a study of control samples from healthy donors and cancer patients. Sequenced by immunoSEQ multiplex PCR; TCRdb stores in-frame clones only, minus some. The sample consists of about 110,000 clones, more than 75% of them appearing once. The sequenced sample was PBMCs. Receptor source: an older woman with lung cancer.

This chain joins TRBV27 and TRBJ2-3; 7 nucleotides match TRBD2. Germline-derived CDR1 and CDR2 are MNHEY and SMNVEV (reference sequence). The CDR3 sequence is 13 residues long. The ends lost 7 bases at V and 7 bases at J; junction bases unmatched: 8. The CDR3 DNA reads TGTGCCAGCAACCTTGTGGGAGGGAATACGCAGTATTTT. Its protein is CASNLVGGNTQYF.

The rearrangement links TRBV4-2 to TRBJ2-1; 8 bases agree with TRBD2. The CDR3 extends over 17 amino acids. Germline V lookup: CDR1 LGHNA, CDR2 YNFKEQ. The V and J ends lost 0 bases and 4 bases, in that order; junction bases with no gene match: 8. CDR3 sequence: CASSQDLTGGRYNEQFF. In DNA form, the CDR3 reads TGTGCCAGCAGCCAAGATCTGACGGGAGGGAGGTACAATGAGCAGTTCTTC.

The chain links TRBV6-2 or TRBV6-3 to TRBJ2-7, with D perhaps matching TRBD1 (6 bases). Trimming cost V 0 bases and J 5 bases, with 17 bases left between them. The germline CDR1 and CDR2 sequences are MNHEY and SVGEGT. This CDR3 region has 16 residues. In DNA form, the CDR3 reads TGTGCCAGCAGTTACTCCTATGGGGGCGGTCTCGACGAGCAGTACTTC. Translating gives CASSYSYGGGLDEQYF.

The chain joins TRBV6-6 to TRBJ1-2; maybe TRBD1 (6 bases). Trimming cost V 6 bases and J 4 bases, with 21 bases left between them. The CDR3 runs to 16 residues. CDR1 and CDR2 from the germline V gene are MNHNY and SVGAGI (reference sequence). CDR3 loop: CASSPAGAPTSYGYTF. The CDR3 DNA reads TGTGCCAGCAGCCCCGCGGGGGCTCCAACTTCCTATGGCTACACCTTC.

V usage is TRBV11-3 and J usage is TRBJ1-1, with TRBD1 identical over 8 bases. Germline CDR1 reads SGHNT; CDR2 reads YENEEA. CDR3 size: 16 residues. Trimming cost V 1 base and J 7 bases; bases outside gene matches: 11. The CDR3 spells CASSLVAGTGLNEAFF. The DNA for the CDR3 is TGTGCCAGCAGCTTAGTCGCCGGGACAGGCTTGAATGAAGCTTTCTTT.

This clone was seen only once. The rearrangement joins TRBV5-4 to TRBJ2-6; perhaps TRBD2 as D (7 bases). The germline CDR1 and CDR2 sequences are SGHNT and YYREEE (reference sequence). The length of the CDR3 is 18 residues. V dropped 4 bases and J dropped 0 bases, with 17 bases sitting between them. The CDR3 loop reads CASSPEGGPPSGANVLTF. CDR3 sequence (DNA): TGTGCCAGCAGCCCGGAGGGGGGGCCGCCCTCTGGGGCCAACGTCCTGACTTTC.